Following are 32 T cell receptor beta chains from one sample sequenced in a study of human T cells and chemical hapten exposure. TCRdb processed the RACE reads anew with MiXCR; each CDR3 protein has one entry. The repertoire consists of about 98,000 distinct CDR3 sequences, with roughly 10% occurring once and the leading ten covering more than 2.5%. The time point denotes: pre-sensitization, week 0. Documented treatment: therapeutic diphenylcyclopropenone sensitization with weekly scalp DPC. Sample: whole blood, taken in connection with sensitization to the hapten diphenylcyclopropenone (DPC). These receptors were taken from a woman between 55 and 75 years old with alopecia areata. Some clones in this sample may be carry-over from other donors' samples.

V gene TRBV10-3 combines with J gene TRBJ2-1, with D possibly called TRBD1 or TRBD2 (6 bases each). The CDR3 runs 13 residues. Germline V gives CDR1 ENHRY, CDR2 SYGVKD. The germline V and J ends were trimmed by 0 bases and 9 bases, with 9 bases remaining between them. In DNA form, the CDR3 reads TGTGCCATCAGTGAGTCCGGAGGGGGTGAGCAGTTCTTC. Translation: CAISESGGGEQFF.

Ten or more counts support this clonotype. This chain connects TRBV6-5 to TRBJ2-1; D possibly corresponds to TRBD1 (5 bases). Trimming took 2 bases from V and 10 from J, leaving 12 bases between them. This CDR3 contains 13 residues. The germline V gene encodes CDR1 MNHEY and CDR2 SVGAGI. As DNA, the CDR3 is TGTGCCAGCAGTTACGCCAGGGTGCGAGAGCAGTTCTTC. It translates to CASSYARVREQFF.

Ten or more counts support this clonotype. The DNA of the CDR3 is TGTGCCAGCAGCCAAGGGGGATTCGGCACAGATACGCAGTATTTT. Amino acid sequence: CASSQGGFGTDTQYF. The chain has TRBV3-1 and TRBJ2-3; D is unresolved. CDR1 and CDR2 from the germline V gene are LGHDT and YNNKEL (reference sequence). V lost 1 base and J 1 base, leaving 9 bases between the germline ends. The CDR3 spans 15 residues.

There are many counts of this clonotype. The chain carries TRBV25-1 and TRBJ1-6; 7 bases map to TRBD1. The V gene end was trimmed by 6 bases and the J gene end by 4 bases; junction bases not matched to a gene: 9. The CDR3 runs 16 residues. Germline values: CDR1 MGHDK, CDR2 SYGVNS. The CDR3 DNA reads as TGTGCCAGCAGCCAATACGACAGGGTTTATAATTCACCCCTCCACTTT. Amino acid sequence: CASSQYDRVYNSPLHF.

In this sample, this clonotype turned up a few times. The chain carries TRBV10-3 and TRBJ2-3, with TRBD2 identical over 9 bases. Germline V gene lookup returns CDR1 ENHRY and CDR2 SYGVKD. The trim removed 0 bases at V and 4 bases at J, leaving 5 bases unmatched. The CDR3 is made up of 16 amino acids. The CDR3 sequence: CAISESPGLASDTQYF. CDR3 nucleotide sequence: TGTGCCATCAGTGAGTCGCCGGGACTAGCATCAGATACGCAGTATTTT.

The CDR3 protein is CASSFFLGTDHLNEQFF. CDR3 nucleotides: TGTGCCAGCAGCTTTTTTCTCGGGACAGACCATCTCAATGAGCAGTTCTTC. The chain employs TRBV7-2 and TRBJ2-1; 7 bases agree with TRBD1. The CDR3 totals 17 residues. Germline assignment: CDR1 SGHTA and CDR2 FQGNSA. V was pared by 3 bases and J by 6 bases, with 14 bases of the junction left unmatched.

The V gene is TRBV5-6, the J gene TRBJ2-3; TRBD2 is a possible D gene (5 bases). The CDR3 runs 15 residues. CDR1 is SGHDT and CDR2 is YYEEEE in the germline V gene. Trimming left V 6 bases short and J 4 bases short, with 18 bases between. Written as DNA, the CDR3 is TGTGCCAGCACCAAACCTCTCGACTACGCAGATACGCAGTATTTT. This gives the protein CASTKPLDYADTQYF.

This clonotype has a count of ten or more. This chain links TRBV12-3 or TRBV12-4 with TRBJ2-2; tentative D call: TRBD1 (6 bases). The CDR3 totals 14 residues. Trimming pared 6 bases from V and 4 bases from J, leaving 12 bases between. The CDR3 here is CASSTTGFTGELFF. CDR3 nucleotides: TGTGCCAGCAGCACCACAGGGTTCACCGGGGAGCTGTTTTTT.

The chain has TRBV24-1 and TRBJ2-1, with 7 positions matching TRBD2. The CDR3 loop spans 13 amino acids. The V gene end was trimmed by 6 bases and the J gene end by 3 bases; junction bases not matched to a gene: 1. Germline V CDR1 and CDR2: KGHDR, SFDVKD. The CDR3 is CATSIAGYNEQFF. The DNA for the CDR3 is TGTGCCACCAGTATAGCGGGCTACAATGAGCAGTTCTTC.

This clonotype came up many times. At one end, the junction sequence differs from germline, possibly due to a read error. V gene TRBV7-7 combines with J gene TRBJ2-5; TRBD2 agrees at 10 bases. There are 16 residues in the CDR3. CDR1 SSHAT and CDR2 FNYEAQ come from the germline V gene (reference sequence). In DNA, the CDR3 is TGTGCTAGCAGCTCCCAAACAGCGGGGGGGCTCGAGACCCAGTACTTC. Its protein product is CASSSQTAGGLETQYF.

The table lists this clonotype with a few counts. The chain couples TRBV12-3 or TRBV12-4 to TRBJ2-4; D is undetermined. This CDR3 has 17 amino acids. Between the trimmed V and J ends, which lost 4 bases and 0 bases, there was a span of 16 bases. CDR3 nucleotides: TGTGCCAGCAGTTCCCAATACGGCCTTCTAGCCAAAAACATTCAGTACTTC. Its translation is CASSSQYGLLAKNIQYF.

The chain couples TRBV19 to TRBJ2-3, with D perhaps given as TRBD1 or TRBD2 (6 bases each). Germline loops: CDR1 LNHDA, CDR2 SQIVND (reference sequence). The V end lost 3 bases, the J end lost 6 bases, and 19 bases lay between the germline ends. This CDR3 spans 16 amino acids. The chain's CDR3 is CASSMEGGRAYDTQYF. CDR3 bases: TGTGCCAGTAGTATGGAGGGGGGACGGGCCTACGATACGCAGTATTTT.

At least ten counts were recorded for this clonotype. The gene calls are TRBV6-1 and TRBJ2-1; tentatively, D is TRBD2 (5 bases). V was clipped by 3 bases and J by 7 bases, with 22 bases between them. The CDR3 is made up of 17 amino acids. Germline V gene data show CDR1 as MNHNS and CDR2 as SASEGT. The CDR3 sequence: CASSDRFAGLNENEQFF. The CDR3 DNA sequence: TGTGCCAGCAGTGATAGATTCGCGGGCTTAAACGAAAATGAGCAGTTCTTC.

This clonotype was found a few times. CDR3 sequence: CASSLGVSSKVYF. The CDR3 nucleotides read TGTGCCAGCAGCTTAGGAGTCTCCTCAAAGGTGTACTTC. The chain couples TRBV7-9 to TRBJ2-7; D ambiguous. Germline V gene lookup returns CDR1 SEHNR and CDR2 FQNEAQ (reference sequence). The CDR3 runs to 13 residues. Between the trimmed V and J ends, which lost 1 base and 12 bases, there was a span of 16 bases.

This clonotype appeared many times. The genes are TRBV11-1 and TRBJ2-4; D tentatively reads TRBD1 or TRBD2 (5 bases each). Germline V gives CDR1 SGHAT, CDR2 FQDESV (reference sequence). The CDR3 consists of 17 residues. Trimming stripped 1 base from V and 7 bases from J, with 20 bases between. CDR3 bases: TGTGCCAGCAGCTTAGTACCGGGACGGCGGACAAGGAACATTCAGTACTTC. This translates into CASSLVPGRRTRNIQYF.

This clonotype was found many times. The chain recombines TRBV3-1 with TRBJ1-5, with D unclear. V lost 1 base to trimming and J lost 7 bases, with 8 bases between them. This CDR3 region has 13 residues. The germline CDR1 and CDR2 sequences are LGHDT and YNNKEL (reference sequence). CDR3 coding DNA: TGTGCCAGCAGCCAAGGAAGCTGGCAGCCCCAGCATTTT. Translated: CASSQGSWQPQHF.

This clonotype was observed many times. V and J are TRBV11-2 and TRBJ1-2, with a possible D match to TRBD1 (5 bases). There are 16 residues in the CDR3. Trimming stripped 1 base from V and 3 bases from J, with 15 bases between. Germline CDR1 reads SGHAT; CDR2 reads FQNNGV. The CDR3 coding sequence is TGTGCCAGCAGCTTAGCCCGGGACCTAATGCACTATGGCTACACCTTC. Translation: CASSLARDLMHYGYTF.

There are a few counts of this clonotype. The chain carries TRBV28 and TRBJ2-7; D is possibly TRBD2 (7 bases). The V gene's germline CDR1 is MDHEN and CDR2 SYDVKM. Trimming cost V 5 bases and J 5 bases, with 13 bases left between them. The CDR3 totals 13 residues. This CDR3 reads CASSEGGDHEQYF. The CDR3 DNA reads as TGTGCCAGCAGTGAGGGGGGGGACCACGAGCAGTACTTC.

This clonotype was found many times. The chain employs TRBV20-1 and TRBJ2-4; D unclear. This CDR3 has 14 amino acids. CDR1 and CDR2 from the germline V gene are DFQATT and SNEGSKA (reference sequence). V was shortened by 3 bases and J by 9 bases, with 18 bases between the two germline ends. Here the CDR3 reads CSASDAGVGGIQYF. For the CDR3, the DNA is TGCAGTGCTAGTGACGCAGGCGTTGGCGGCATTCAGTACTTC.

The chain joins TRBV9 to TRBJ2-1; D is possibly TRBD2 (5 bases). The V gene lost 7 bases and the J gene lost 8 bases, with 16 bases spanning the gap. Germline CDR1 reads SGDLS; CDR2 reads YYNGEE. There are 13 residues in the CDR3. CDR3 nucleotides: TGTGCCAGCGCCCCAAGAGGGTACCATGAGCAGTTCTTC. It is translated as CASAPRGYHEQFF.

This clonotype was observed at least ten times. The chain recombines TRBV2 with TRBJ2-3; D uncertain. V was clipped by 7 bases and J by 0 bases, with 8 bases between them. Germline V gene lookup returns CDR1 SNHLY and CDR2 FYNNEI. This CDR3 contains 13 residues. The CDR3 nucleotides are TGTGCCAGCACGGTCCATAGCACAGATACGCAGTATTTT. This sequence encodes CASTVHSTDTQYF.

The table lists this clonotype with many counts. The V gene is TRBV15, the J gene TRBJ1-6, with 9 bases lining up with TRBD1. The trim removed 1 base at V and 6 bases at J, leaving 10 bases unmatched. The CDR3 runs 18 residues. Germline assignment: CDR1 LNHNV and CDR2 YYDKDF (reference sequence). The CDR3 region is CATSRGDRTGVFNSPLHF. DNA for the CDR3: TGTGCCACCAGCAGAGGCGACCGGACAGGGGTCTTTAATTCACCCCTCCACTTT.

J is TRBJ2-1 and V is TRBV11-1, with 9 nucleotides matching TRBD1. The germline CDR1 and CDR2 sequences are SGHAT and FQDESV (reference sequence). The CDR3 spans 13 residues. Trimming took 5 bases from V and 6 from J; bases not matched to a gene: 2. CDR3 bases: TGTGCCAGCAGCCGGGACAGGGTCAATGAGCAGTTCTTC. Translated: CASSRDRVNEQFF.

This clonotype was picked up a small number of times. The chain carries TRBV10-3 and TRBJ2-3; TRBD1 might be the D (8 bases). This CDR3 has 14 residues. Trimming removed 10 bases from V and 0 bases from J, with 14 bases in between. Germline V gene lookup returns CDR1 ENHRY and CDR2 SYGVKD. CDR3 region: CATQGGVSTDTQYF. The DNA of the CDR3 is TGTGCCACACAGGGGGGGGTCAGCACAGATACGCAGTATTTT.

This clonotype was counted between two and nine times. The genes are TRBV7-8 and TRBJ1-5; the D is unclear. This CDR3 is built from 16 residues. Trimming cost V 5 bases and J 0 bases, with 14 bases left between them. Germline-derived CDR1 and CDR2 are SGHVS and FQNEAQ. As DNA, the CDR3 is TGTGCCAGCAGCCGCCTGTTTTTGGGTAGCAATCAGCCCCAGCATTTT. Its translation: CASSRLFLGSNQPQHF.

In this sample, this clonotype turned up a few times. The junction does not match germline at one end; this may be a read error. This sequence joins TRBV6-2 or TRBV6-3 and TRBJ1-4; no clear D gene. CDR1 is MNHEY and CDR2 is SVGEGT in the germline V gene. The CDR3 runs to 13 residues. The CDR3 sequence: CASRTPPKEKLFF. CDR3 coding DNA: TGTGCCAGCAGGACCCCTCCTAAGGAAAAACTGTTTTTT.

There are a few counts of this clonotype. The CDR3 loop is CASFHKDRGYTGELFF. The CDR3 bases are TGTGCCAGCTTCCACAAGGACAGGGGATACACCGGGGAGCTGTTTTTT. The rearrangement uses TRBV11-2 and TRBJ2-2, with 9 bases matching TRBD1. This CDR3 has 16 amino acids. Germline V gives CDR1 SGHAT, CDR2 FQNNGV. J gave up 3 bases and V 8 bases, and 10 bases lay outside the gene matches.

This clonotype occurred many times. The V and J genes are TRBV12-5 and TRBJ2-5, with D unclear. Trimming removed 2 bases at V and 2 bases at J, with 6 bases between. This CDR3 is 13 amino acids long. Germline V CDR1 and CDR2: LGHNT, FRNRAP. CDR3 DNA sequence: TGTGCTAGTGGTTTGCGGTTGCAAGAGACCCAGTACTTC. Translation: CASGLRLQETQYF.

The rearrangement links TRBV20-1 to TRBJ1-1; no reliable D call. The V gene's germline CDR1 is DFQATT and CDR2 SNEGSKA (reference sequence). This CDR3 has 15 residues. The CDR3 sequence is CSARTLPLMNTEAFF. As DNA, the CDR3 is TGCAGCGCTCGTACCCTCCCGCTGATGAACACTGAAGCTTTCTTT.

This chain links TRBV4-1 with TRBJ1-1; 11 nucleotides agree with TRBD1. The V gene end was trimmed by 1 base and the J gene end by 5 bases; junction bases not matched to a gene: 6. Germline CDR1 MGHRA, CDR2 YSYEKL. This CDR3 has 16 amino acids. CDR3: CASSQVGTGGYTEAFF. The CDR3, as DNA: TGCGCCAGCAGCCAAGTCGGGACAGGGGGTTATACTGAAGCTTTCTTT.

This clonotype was counted many times. This rearrangement joins TRBV5-1 to TRBJ2-1; D is possibly TRBD2 (6 bases). The germline CDR1 and CDR2 sequences are SGHRS and YFSETQ. This CDR3 is built from 15 residues. The V and J ends lost 6 bases and 8 bases respectively, with 21 bases between them. CDR3 DNA: TGCGCCAGCACCGAGATGGGGACTTTACATTATGAGCAGTTCTTC. Encoded protein: CASTEMGTLHYEQFF.

The chain combines TRBV5-1 with TRBJ2-3; D is unresolved. V was cut by 1 base and J by 4 bases, with 19 bases left in between. CDR1 and CDR2 from the germline V gene are SGHRS and YFSETQ. The CDR3 spans 17 residues. The CDR3 protein is CASSLLEQVGNPDTQYF. The DNA for the CDR3 is TGCGCCAGCAGCTTGTTGGAGCAGGTGGGGAATCCAGATACGCAGTATTTT. Supplemented by reference TRBV5-1 and TRBJ2-3, the full variable domain reads KAGVTQTPRYLIKTRGQQVTLSCSPISGHRSVSWYQQTPGQGLQFLFEYFSETQRNKGNFPGRFSGRQFSNSRSEMNVSTLELGDSALYLCASSLLEQVGNPDTQYFGPGTRLTVL.